These 10 T cell receptor beta chains came from one sample sequenced in a study of OX40 agonist ivuxolimab in advanced cancers. Sequenced by immunoSEQ multiplex PCR; TCRdb stores in-frame clones only, minus some. In the table there are roughly 67,000 clones, 84% of which are singletons. The sample in question was CD4+ or CD8+ T cells sorted from blood, obtained in a trial of the OX40 agonist ivuxolimab. All receptors derive from an adult with an advanced solid tumor such as melanoma, head and neck, liver or kidney cancer.

This chain links TRBV7-9 with TRBJ2-7, with 7 bases matching TRBD1. V lost 7 bases and J lost 0; bases outside the gene matches: 3. This CDR3 is 13 amino acids long. Germline V CDR1 and CDR2: SEHNR, FQNEAQ (reference sequence). The CDR3 sequence: CASNRDSSYEQYF. The CDR3 bases are TGTGCCAGCAACCGGGACAGCTCCTACGAGCAGTACTTC.

This clone came up a few times. The V call is TRBV5-6, the J call TRBJ2-7; 8 bases line up with TRBD2. J lost 5 bases, V lost 0 bases, and 7 bases had no gene match. The CDR3 sequence is 15 residues long. Germline loops: CDR1 SGHDT, CDR2 YYEEEE. CDR3 DNA: TGTGCCAGCAGCTTGGCGGGACTAGTGGGGAACGAGCAGTACTTC. Protein sequence: CASSLAGLVGNEQYF.

CDR3 loop: CASSFDIPSGRRGEQFF. The CDR3 DNA is TGTGCCAGCAGCTTCGACATTCCTAGCGGGAGAAGGGGTGAGCAGTTCTTC. The chain links TRBV14 to TRBJ2-1; 10 positions agree with TRBD2. The CDR3 loop spans 17 amino acids. The germline V gene has CDR1 SGHDN and CDR2 FVKESK. With 5 bases clipped from V and 9 bases from J, the junction kept 16 bases outside the gene matches.

This sequence joins TRBV7-9 and TRBJ2-6; no clear D gene. Germline CDR1 SEHNR, CDR2 FQNEAQ (reference sequence). Deletions cut 6 bases from V and 0 bases from J, with 6 bases between. This CDR3 spans 14 amino acids. The chain's CDR3 is CASRPSSGANVLTF. The CDR3 DNA sequence: TGTGCCAGCAGACCCTCCTCTGGGGCCAACGTCCTGACTTTC.

The chain has TRBV19 and TRBJ1-1; unclear D gene. Trimming shortened V by 4 bases and J by 3 bases, and 12 bases separated the two germline ends. Germline V gene lookup returns CDR1 LNHDA and CDR2 SQIVND (reference sequence). This CDR3 has 14 residues. Here the CDR3 reads CASSTPDIYTEAFF. In DNA, the CDR3 is TGTGCCAGTAGTACCCCAGACATTTACACTGAAGCTTTCTTT.

This clone came up a few times. The chain links TRBV15 to TRBJ2-3; D remains ambiguous. The CDR3 runs to 16 residues. The V and J ends lost 0 bases and 1 base respectively, with 11 bases between them. CDR1 is LNHNV, CDR2 YYDKDF, per germline (reference sequence). CDR3 sequence (DNA): TGTGCCACCAGCAGAGATCTTGGGGTGGGCACAGATACGCAGTATTTT. It codes for CATSRDLGVGTDTQYF.

The chain joins TRBV4-3 to TRBJ2-5, with 9 bases identical to TRBD2. The CDR3 has 15 residues. V lost 3 bases to trimming and J lost 5 bases; unmatched junction nucleotides: 7. Germline V lookup: CDR1 LGHNA, CDR2 YSLEER. This CDR3 is CASSQRLAGSETQYF. The DNA of the CDR3 is TGCGCCAGCAGCCAGCGCCTAGCGGGATCGGAGACCCAGTACTTC.

The V gene is TRBV6-5, the J gene TRBJ1-2; 8 bases fit TRBD1. With 5 bases clipped from V and 8 bases from J, the junction kept 13 bases outside the gene matches. The CDR3 covers 15 residues. Germline V gene data show CDR1 as MNHEY and CDR2 as SVGAGI. CDR3: CASSRTVPRGQGYTF. The CDR3 DNA reads as TGTGCCAGCAGTCGAACTGTCCCCAGGGGGCAAGGCTACACCTTC.

V usage is TRBV7-3 and J usage is TRBJ2-3; D might be TRBD1 or TRBD2, each matching 6 bases. The length of the CDR3 is 15 residues. CDR1 SGHTA and CDR2 FQGTGA come from the germline V gene. The V end lost 2 bases, the J end lost 3 bases, and 12 bases lay between the germline ends. The CDR3 protein is CASSLRGLSTDTQYF. DNA for the CDR3: TGTGCCAGCAGCTTACGGGGGCTATCGACAGATACGCAGTATTTT.

The rearrangement joins TRBV6-6 to TRBJ2-5, with 8 bases identical to TRBD1. Germline V CDR1 and CDR2: MNHNY, SVGAGI (reference sequence). This CDR3 is 15 amino acids long. V trimming: 6 bases; J trimming: 4 bases; junction bases outside the gene matches: 10. Here the CDR3 DNA reads TGTGCCAGCAGCTCACGACAGGGGTCGGGAGAGACCCAGTACTTC. Encoded protein: CASSSRQGSGETQYF.